The source of this TCR beta chain is a study of blood T cell repertoires in COVID-19. This CDR3 has 14 residues. Germline CDR1 LGHDT, CDR2 YNNKEL (reference sequence). Trimming left V 4 bases short and J 8 bases short, with 17 bases between. The table came from immunoSEQ multiplex PCR; TCRdb's copy has only in-frame clones and leaves some out. The sample shows a few hundred thousand clones, roughly 85% of them seen only once. The receptor comes from a man aged 50-59 years who had recovered from COVID-19. This sequence joins TRBV3-1 (or the pseudogene TRBV3-2) and TRBJ1-1; TRBD1 might be the D (6 bases). Source material: peripheral blood. Written as DNA, the CDR3 is TGTGCCAGCAGCCTCACAACGGGACATAAAGAAGCTTTCTTT. As protein: CASSLTTGHKEAFF.